Listed here are 21 T cell receptor beta chains from one sample, sequenced in a study of T cells in Graves' hyperthyroidism and ophthalmopathy. The source material, RNA transcripts, was used to amplify TCR beta CDR3 regions. First-round RT-PCR with HTBI primers amplified the TCR CDR3 region. TCRdb recomputed calls from the multiplex PCR reads with MiXCR, one row per CDR3 protein. Of some 620,000 distinct CDR3 sequences listed, 16% were seen once; the top ten hold 3% to 4.5%. The sample consisted of blood. The receptors were gathered from a woman younger than 45 with Graves' hyperthyroidism.

This clonotype has more than one count but fewer than ten. The chain carries TRBV6-1 and TRBJ2-1, with 10 bases aligning to TRBD2. V was clipped by 11 bases and J by 2 bases; unmatched bases: 6. CDR3 length: 14 amino acids. Looked up from germline, CDR1 is MNHNS and CDR2 is SASEGT. CDR3 bases: TGTGCCGCCGGAGGGACTAGCGCCTACAATGAGCAGTTCTTC. Its protein is CAAGGTSAYNEQFF.

This clonotype was counted many times. The chain recombines TRBV6-2 or TRBV6-3 with TRBJ2-7; perhaps D is TRBD1 or TRBD2 (5 bases each). CDR3 size: 13 residues. The germline V and J ends were trimmed by 7 bases and 2 bases, with 12 bases remaining between them. Germline CDR1 MNHEY, CDR2 SVGEGT. The chain's CDR3 is CASIPGPTYEQYF. CDR3 in DNA: TGTGCCAGCATCCCGGGACCTACCTACGAGCAGTACTTC.

This clonotype was counted only a few times. The chain carries TRBV5-1 and TRBJ1-1, with D possibly being TRBD1 (6 bases). This CDR3 comprises 14 residues. Between the trimmed V and J ends, which lost 4 bases and 4 bases, there was a span of 14 bases. CDR1 SGHRS and CDR2 YFSETQ come from the germline V gene. CDR3 in amino acids: CASSLTQGSTEAFF. The DNA of the CDR3 is TGCGCCAGCAGCCTTACACAGGGTTCCACTGAAGCTTTCTTT.

This clonotype has just a few counts. The CDR3 sequence: CASSQDGRGNQPQHF. In nucleotides, the CDR3 is TGTGCCAGCAGCCAAGACGGCAGGGGCAATCAGCCCCAGCATTTT. V usage is TRBV4-2 and J usage is TRBJ1-5, with D perhaps TRBD1 (5 bases). Germline CDR1 LGHNA, CDR2 YNFKEQ. V was clipped by 0 bases and J by 2 bases, with 8 bases between them. The CDR3 is made up of 15 amino acids.

This clonotype was seen at least ten times. The CDR3 spells CASSVEGTSGTDTQYF. The DNA of the CDR3 is TGTGCCAGCAGCGTAGAAGGGACTAGCGGAACAGATACGCAGTATTTT. The chain recombines TRBV9 with TRBJ2-3; the match to TRBD2 covers 11 bases. The CDR3 extends over 16 amino acids. From germline, CDR1 is SGDLS and CDR2 YYNGEE. Trimming removed 0 bases from V and 3 bases from J; junction bases left unmatched: 3.

This clonotype was recorded at least ten times. The chain links TRBV7-8 to TRBJ2-5; D may be TRBD1 (6 bases). Between the trimmed V and J ends, which lost 1 base and 4 bases, there was a span of 16 bases. The CDR3 loop spans 16 amino acids. The germline gives CDR1 SGHVS, CDR2 FQNEAQ. The CDR3 protein is CASSLVRHRARETQYF. The DNA for the CDR3 is TGTGCCAGCAGCTTAGTTCGGCACAGGGCGCGAGAGACCCAGTACTTC. Full variable domain (outside the CDR3, taken from reference TRBV7-8 and TRBJ2-5): GAGVSQSPRYKVAKRGQDVALRCDPISGHVSLFWYQQALGQGPEFLTYFQNEAQLDKSGLPSDRFFAERPEGSVSTLKIQRTQQEDSAVYLCASSLVRHRARETQYFGPGTRLLVL.

This clonotype was observed a handful of times. The chain employs TRBV7-8 and TRBJ1-1; D is perhaps TRBD1 (5 bases). The CDR3 totals 13 residues. In germline, CDR1 is SGHVS, CDR2 FQNEAQ. The germline V and J ends were trimmed by 5 bases and 4 bases, with 11 bases remaining between them. CDR3 in amino acids: CASSTSRGTEAFF. The CDR3 coding sequence is TGTGCCAGCAGCACCTCGAGGGGCACTGAAGCTTTCTTT.

At least ten counts were recorded for this clonotype. The chain carries TRBV6-1 and TRBJ2-7, with 8 bases matching TRBD2. V was clipped by 10 bases and J by 11 bases; unmatched bases: 13. Germline V lookup: CDR1 MNHNS, CDR2 SASEGT. The CDR3 is 12 amino acids. CDR3: CATYGRGGQKYF. CDR3 nucleotides: TGTGCCACCTACGGGAGGGGTGGACAGAAGTACTTC.

This clonotype was picked up a small number of times. The chain is built from TRBV19 and TRBJ1-2; D ambiguous. The germline CDR1 and CDR2 sequences are LNHDA and SQIVND (reference sequence). V lost 5 bases and J 2 bases, leaving 6 bases between the germline ends. CDR3 size: 12 residues. CDR3 protein: CASSWGNYGYTF. The CDR3, as DNA: TGTGCCAGTAGTTGGGGAAACTATGGCTACACCTTC.

This clonotype was recorded a few times. This rearrangement joins TRBV2 to TRBJ1-3; D is unclear. The CDR3 length is 12 residues. V lost 3 bases to trimming and J lost 12 bases, with 12 bases between them. Germline V gene lookup returns CDR1 SNHLY and CDR2 FYNNEI. The CDR3 DNA reads TGTGCCAGCAGTGATACCGGGCTGCGCATATATTTT. Its protein is CASSDTGLRIYF.

This clonotype was seen a handful of times. The CDR3 DNA reads as TGTGCCAGCAGTGACACGGGACTAGCGGGGAACAGTGAGCAGTTCTTC. The encoded protein is CASSDTGLAGNSEQFF. The rearrangement joins TRBV28 to TRBJ2-1, with 13 bases lining up with TRBD2. Losses at the gene ends were 5 bases for V and 9 bases for J; bases not matched to a gene: 10. This CDR3 is built from 16 residues. Germline V CDR1 and CDR2: MDHEN, SYDVKM.

This clonotype was detected a few times. The chain is built from TRBV7-9 and TRBJ2-1; 8 nucleotides agree with TRBD2. The CDR3 runs to 15 residues. The trim removed 0 bases at V and 6 bases at J, leaving 4 bases unmatched. Germline-derived CDR1 and CDR2 are SEHNR and FQNEAQ (reference sequence). CDR3 region: CASSLASGMRNEQFF. The CDR3 nucleotides are TGTGCCAGCAGCTTAGCTAGCGGGATGCGCAATGAGCAGTTCTTC.

The chain couples TRBV19 to TRBJ2-5, with D perhaps TRBD1 (6 bases). Trimming pared 5 bases from V and 0 bases from J, leaving 13 bases between. The CDR3 consists of 15 residues. Per the germline V gene, CDR1 is LNHDA and CDR2 is SQIVND (reference sequence). CDR3 nucleotides: TGTGCCAGTAGTCCATGGGACACCTACCAAGAGACCCAGTACTTC. Protein sequence: CASSPWDTYQETQYF.

V is TRBV6-1 and J is TRBJ2-2; D is undetermined. Germline values: CDR1 MNHNS, CDR2 SASEGT. The CDR3 is made up of 14 amino acids. The V gene lost 8 bases and the J gene lost 0 bases, with 10 bases spanning the gap. The CDR3 region has the DNA TGTGCCAGCCAACGAGTTGCGAACACCGGGGAGCTGTTTTTT. This gives the protein CASQRVANTGELFF.

The genes are TRBV7-9 and TRBJ2-7; D tentatively fits TRBD1 or TRBD2 (5 bases each). The germline V and J ends were trimmed by 4 bases and 4 bases, with 20 bases remaining between them. CDR1 and CDR2 (germline): SEHNR, FQNEAQ (reference sequence). The CDR3 runs to 16 residues. CDR3 amino acids: CASSSAGTNNGYEQYF. CDR3 in DNA: TGTGCCAGCAGCTCAGCCGGGACCAACAACGGATACGAGCAGTACTTC.

Many counts were recorded for this clonotype. The chain couples TRBV20-1 to TRBJ2-5, with D tentatively TRBD1 (6 bases). CDR1 is DFQATT and CDR2 is SNEGSKA in the germline V gene (reference sequence). This CDR3 is 15 amino acids long. Trimming shortened V by 4 bases and J by 5 bases, and 20 bases separated the two germline ends. CDR3 residues: CSATTYLTGHETQYF. Here the CDR3 DNA reads TGCAGTGCTACTACCTACCTAACAGGGCACGAGACCCAGTACTTC.

V is TRBV24-1 and J is TRBJ2-1; 9 bases map to TRBD2. J gave up 6 bases and V 3 bases, and 8 bases lay outside the gene matches. CDR1 KGHDR and CDR2 SFDVKD come from the germline V gene. This CDR3 is 16 amino acids long. CDR3 bases: TGTGCCACCAGTGATAGGAGACTAGCGGACTTCAATGAGCAGTTCTTC. This codes for CATSDRRLADFNEQFF.

The chain employs TRBV29-1 and TRBJ1-1; no firm D call. Trimming took off 2 bases at V and 9 bases at J, with 13 bases between the two ends. From germline, CDR1 is SQVTM and CDR2 ANQGSEA. This CDR3 contains 12 residues. CDR3 amino acids: CSVEPIASKAFF. The CDR3 region has the DNA TGCAGCGTTGAACCAATAGCAAGTAAAGCTTTCTTT. The full variable domain, completed using reference TRBV29-1 and TRBJ1-1, is SAVISQKPSRDICQRGTSLTIQCQVDSQVTMMFWYRQQPGQSLTLIATANQGSEATYESGFVIDKFPISRPNLTFSTLTVSNMSPEDSSIYLCSVEPIASKAFFGQGTRLTVV.

The V call is TRBV20-1, the J call TRBJ1-2; a weak D match, TRBD1 (6 bases). The germline V gene encodes CDR1 DFQATT and CDR2 SNEGSKA (reference sequence). Trimming stripped 4 bases from V and 3 bases from J, with 12 bases between. There are 13 residues in the CDR3. CDR3 protein: CSANWGLDYGYTF. CDR3 nucleotides: TGCAGTGCTAACTGGGGGCTAGACTATGGCTACACCTTC.

This clonotype was counted only a few times. The rearrangement joins TRBV6-1 to TRBJ2-3; the match to TRBD1 covers 7 bases. The CDR3 extends over 16 amino acids. CDR1 is MNHNS and CDR2 is SASEGT in the germline V gene. Trimming took 4 bases from V and 2 from J; bases not matched to a gene: 9. CDR3 in amino acids: CASSGDRADHTDTQYF. In nucleotides, the CDR3 is TGTGCCAGCAGTGGAGACAGGGCGGACCACACAGATACGCAGTATTTT.

In this sample, this clonotype turned up many times. The rearrangement links TRBV7-2 to TRBJ2-7; no reliable D call. V was cut by 0 bases and J by 7 bases, with 19 bases left in between. Germline V gene data show CDR1 as SGHTA and CDR2 as FQGNSA. The CDR3 runs 16 residues. CDR3 residues: CASSLALSSSYLEQYF. The CDR3 nucleotides read TGTGCCAGCAGCTTAGCGCTATCAAGTTCGTATTTAGAGCAGTACTTC.